This T cell receptor beta chain was recorded in a study of T cell responses to AZD1222 COVID-19 vaccine. TCRdb keeps only in-frame clones here, not all; method: immunoSEQ multiplex PCR. The sample shows over 140,000 clones, approximately 92% of them seen only once. Overall study results and limits: In the spike-specific TCR repertoire, nearly half reportedly target unmutated variant regions. Repertoires were obtained solely post-peak T cell response.

This clone was observed at least ten times. What it binds is not known. V gave up 0 bases and J gave up 0 bases, with 12 bases separating them. The CDR3 has 16 amino acids. Germline assignment: CDR1 SEHNR and CDR2 FQNEAQ (reference sequence). The sample in question was peripheral blood, obtained 28 days after the second AZD1222 dose. This receptor was taken from an adult who received the AZD1222 COVID-19 vaccine. The chain joins TRBV7-9 to TRBJ2-7; a weak D match, TRBD2 (5 bases). CDR3 sequence (DNA): TGTGCCAGCAGCTTAGCGCTCGGAGGATTCTCCTACGAGCAGTACTTC. Protein product: CASSLALGGFSYEQYF.